One and the same sample provided the 20 T cell receptor beta chains below, sequenced in a study of shared clonotypes between healthy human individuals. Sequencing was performed with immunoSEQ multiplex PCR; in TCRdb, only in-frame clones are kept and a portion is missing. The sample comprises 500,000 to 550,000 clones, 95% to 97% of which are singletons, and about 0.059% rests with the top ten. Sequenced sample: naive CD4+ T cells sorted from blood. The subset here: CD45RA+ positively selected. The receptors were gathered from a woman aged 25 to 39 in good health.

This clone has a handful of counts. This sample also contains other DNA sequences that code for the same CDR3. The rearrangement uses TRBV7-6 and TRBJ1-5; D is unclear. Germline loops: CDR1 SGHVS, CDR2 FNYEAQ. This CDR3 contains 14 residues. Trimming removed 1 base from V and 13 bases from J, with 17 bases in between. The CDR3 sequence is CASSLDSALGRQHF. CDR3 in DNA: TGTGCCAGCAGCTTAGATTCAGCACTAGGGAGGCAGCATTTT.

This clone came up once. The chain couples TRBV28 to TRBJ2-6; tentatively, D is TRBD1 (6 bases). The length of the CDR3 is 15 residues. Germline CDR1 and CDR2: MDHEN and SYDVKM. V gave up 8 bases and J gave up 0 bases, with 11 bases separating them. The CDR3 loop reads CASGRGYSGANVLTF. The DNA of the CDR3 is TGTGCCAGCGGAAGGGGGTACTCTGGGGCCAACGTCCTGACTTTC.

The J gene is TRBJ1-4, the V gene TRBV5-6; 7 bases are a match to TRBD1. V lost 4 bases to trimming and J lost 0 bases; unmatched junction nucleotides: 12. This CDR3 spans 18 amino acids. The germline CDR1 and CDR2 sequences are SGHDT and YYEEEE. CDR3 DNA: TGTGCCAGCAGCCACCATAGGGGGCCTTCCCCAACTAATGAAAAACTGTTTTTT. Protein product: CASSHHRGPSPTNEKLFF.

This clone appeared once. The V call is TRBV27, the J call TRBJ2-1; 8 positions match TRBD1. The CDR3 contains 18 residues. Germline V lookup: CDR1 MNHEY, CDR2 SMNVEV (reference sequence). The V segment lost 4 bases and the J segment 2 bases; nucleotides outside the gene matches: 13. CDR3 nucleotide sequence: TGTGCCAGCAGTTCCCCTACAGGGGGACCCACCGCCTACAATGAGCAGTTCTTC. Protein product: CASSSPTGGPTAYNEQFF.

The CDR3 coding sequence is TGCGCCAGCAGCCAAGGTAGCGGGAGGTATATTGATGAGCAGTTCTTC. It is translated as CASSQGSGRYIDEQFF. V usage is TRBV4-1 and J usage is TRBJ2-1; 10 positions match TRBD2. V was clipped by 1 base and J by 8 bases; unmatched bases: 8. Looked up from germline, CDR1 is MGHRA and CDR2 is YSYEKL. The CDR3 loop spans 16 amino acids.

The chain employs TRBV28 and TRBJ2-7; no clear D gene. Germline CDR1 reads MDHEN; CDR2 reads SYDVKM. Trimming cost V 8 bases and J 2 bases, with 10 bases left between them. This CDR3 is built from 12 residues. Here the CDR3 reads CASQRRTYEQYF. The CDR3 region has the DNA TGTGCCAGCCAGAGGCGGACCTACGAGCAGTACTTC.

This rearrangement joins TRBV18 to TRBJ2-5; D remains ambiguous. Germline CDR1 is KGHSH and CDR2 is LQKENI. The CDR3 extends over 13 amino acids. Trimming left V 0 bases short and J 4 bases short, with 6 bases between. The CDR3 DNA reads as TGTGCCAGCTCACCACCGGTTCTAGAGACCCAGTACTTC. As protein: CASSPPVLETQYF.

The chain combines TRBV10-3 with TRBJ2-7; no reliable D call. This CDR3 comprises 15 residues. Germline CDR1 and CDR2: ENHRY and SYGVKD. V lost 2 bases and J lost 6, with 17 bases in between. The CDR3 region is CAISEPHRADVEQYF. The CDR3 DNA sequence: TGTGCCATCAGTGAGCCGCACCGGGCAGATGTCGAGCAGTACTTC.

The chain couples TRBV5-1 to TRBJ1-2, with 7 positions matching TRBD1. V gave up 4 bases and J gave up 3 bases; unmatched junction bases: 6. CDR3 size: 14 residues. The germline V gene has CDR1 SGHRS and CDR2 YFSETQ. In DNA, the CDR3 is TGCGCCAGCAGCCTGGGACAGAGCGACTATGGCTACACCTTC. As protein: CASSLGQSDYGYTF.

This clone was seen only once. This rearrangement joins TRBV27 to TRBJ2-4; D is perhaps TRBD1 or TRBD2 (5 bases each). CDR1 is MNHEY, CDR2 SMNVEV, per germline (reference sequence). The CDR3 sequence is 14 residues long. V lost 11 bases to trimming and J lost 2 bases, with 16 bases between them. In DNA, the CDR3 is TGTGCCGCTTCCCCCAGGGACCCCAAAAACATTCAGTACTTC. It yields the protein CAASPRDPKNIQYF.

The chain has TRBV5-8 and TRBJ1-1, with D unresolved. V lost 0 bases to trimming and J lost 0 bases, with 6 bases between them. Germline V gene data show CDR1 as SGHTS and CDR2 as YDEGEE. The CDR3 length is 14 residues. Here the CDR3 reads CASSLDSMNTEAFF. CDR3 nucleotide sequence: TGTGCCAGCAGCTTGGACAGTATGAACACTGAAGCTTTCTTT.

The chain has TRBV11-3 and TRBJ2-7; D gene unclear. The CDR3 runs to 15 residues. The germline V and J ends were trimmed by 2 bases and 3 bases, with 14 bases remaining between them. From germline, CDR1 is SGHNT and CDR2 YENEEA. The CDR3 here is CASSLSRLPNYEQYF. CDR3 coding DNA: TGTGCCAGCAGCTTATCGAGACTCCCCAACTACGAGCAGTACTTC.

This chain joins TRBV15 and TRBJ1-6; the D gene is possibly TRBD1 (5 bases). The CDR3 covers 13 residues. The V and J ends lost 8 bases and 10 bases respectively, with 15 bases between them. From germline, CDR1 is LNHNV and CDR2 YYDKDF (reference sequence). The CDR3 spells CATARGWGSPLHF. The CDR3 coding sequence is TGTGCCACCGCACGGGGGTGGGGCTCACCCCTCCACTTT.

The chain is built from TRBV27 and TRBJ1-1, with a possible D match to TRBD1 (5 bases). Germline V gene data show CDR1 as MNHEY and CDR2 as SMNVEV (reference sequence). Trimming cost V 3 bases and J 4 bases, with 15 bases left between them. The CDR3 spans 15 residues. The CDR3 DNA reads as TGTGCCAGCAGTTTCTCTGCCGGGGGTGGCACTGAAGCTTTCTTT. It encodes CASSFSAGGGTEAFF.

This rearrangement joins TRBV9 to TRBJ2-1; perhaps D is TRBD1 or TRBD2 (5 bases each). The germline CDR1 and CDR2 sequences are SGDLS and YYNGEE. The CDR3 is 18 amino acids. Trimming cost V 0 bases and J 6 bases, with 22 bases left between them. The DNA for the CDR3 is TGTGCCAGCAGCGTAGCTGGGAACACCGGGGCCCCAACCAATGAGCAGTTCTTC. Its protein is CASSVAGNTGAPTNEQFF.

The chain combines TRBV10-1 with TRBJ2-6; the D is unclear. This CDR3 is 14 amino acids long. The V gene's germline CDR1 is WNHNN and CDR2 SYGVQD (reference sequence). Trimming took off 3 bases at V and 0 bases at J, with 3 bases between the two ends. The CDR3 reads CASSDSSGANVLTF. DNA for the CDR3: TGCGCCAGCAGTGATTCCTCTGGGGCCAACGTCCTGACTTTC.

This chain connects TRBV28 to TRBJ1-5; no clear D gene. The germline V gene has CDR1 MDHEN and CDR2 SYDVKM. V was pared by 5 bases and J by 6 bases, with 17 bases between. This CDR3 contains 15 residues. As DNA, the CDR3 is TGTGCCAGCAGTCCCCCGGATCGAGCCGCTCAGCCCCAGCATTTT. Amino acid sequence: CASSPPDRAAQPQHF. Full variable domain (rest looked up from reference TRBV28 and TRBJ1-5): DVKVTQSSRYLVKRTGEKVFLECVQDMDHENMFWYRQDPGLGLRLIYFSYDVKMKEKGDIPEGYSVSREKKERFSLILESASTNQTSMYLCASSPPDRAAQPQHFGDGTRLSIL.

V is TRBV2 and J is TRBJ2-2, with 9 bases lining up with TRBD2. CDR1 is SNHLY and CDR2 is FYNNEI in the germline V gene. This CDR3 contains 17 residues. Trimming at V came to 7 bases and at J to 3 bases, leaving 12 bases not matched to a gene. The CDR3 here is CASTLPWGGRDTGELFF. Written as DNA, the CDR3 is TGTGCCAGCACTCTACCTTGGGGCGGGAGGGACACCGGGGAGCTGTTTTTT. The variable domain in full, with the rest retrieved from reference TRBV2 and TRBJ2-2, is EPEVTQTPSHQVTQMGQEVILRCVPISNHLYFYWYRQILGQKVEFLVSFYNNEISEKSEIFDDQFSVERPDGSNFTLKIRSTKLEDSAMYFCASTLPWGGRDTGELFFGEGSRLTVL.

This sequence joins TRBV27 and TRBJ2-5; D possibly uses TRBD1 or TRBD2 (5 bases each). This CDR3 has 15 amino acids. Germline V gene sequence: CDR1 MNHEY, CDR2 SMNVEV (reference sequence). V lost 1 base, J lost 1 base, and 10 bases lay in between. The CDR3 bases are TGTGCCAGCAGTTTATACGGGGCCGGCCAAGAGACCCAGTACTTC. Protein product: CASSLYGAGQETQYF.

The genes are TRBV19 and TRBJ1-1; D is unclear. Per the germline V gene, CDR1 is LNHDA and CDR2 is SQIVND (reference sequence). Trimming took 3 bases from V and 1 from J, leaving 12 bases between them. The CDR3 has 15 residues. CDR3 nucleotide sequence: TGTGCCAGTAGTATGACCCGGCATAAGAACACTGAAGCTTTCTTT. Its protein is CASSMTRHKNTEAFF.